This TCR beta chain was captured by sequencing in a study of chemoradiotherapy in HPV16-positive cancers (dated 2022 in TCRdb). Broadly, across the study: Functional T-cell assays on cells from a couple of HPV16-positive patients defined candidate HPV-specific T-cell clones and common TCR motifs. The candidate HPV-specific TCRs and motifs were then tracked in TCR repertoires from 86 patients with HPV-related cancers. The study asked whether T-cell immunity against the HPV oncoproteins E6 and E7 changes during chemoradiotherapy and whether it affects survival. Results and caveats for the whole study, not just this receptor: Expansion of candidate HPV-specific clones and E7-related TCR motifs was observed in the tumor microenvironment during treatment, whereas no such expansion was observed for non-HPV-specific T cells. Improved recurrence-free survival in HPV16-positive patients was associated with expansion of HPV-responsive T cells during chemoradiotherapy. The functional definition of HPV-specific T cells came from only a couple of HPV16-positive patients, and the survival association was reported for HPV16-positive patients.

CDR1 and CDR2 are read off the germline V gene as KGHSH and LQKENI. Relative to germline, V is missing 0 bases and J is missing 5 bases, with 4 bases of the junction outside any gene match. There are 17 amino acids in the CDR3, from cysteine to phenylalanine inclusive. CDR3 DNA only is kept here, 51 bases in frame from base 1. The library came from the immunoSEQ multiplex PCR assay. Not all clones reach the TCRdb copy of this immuneACCESS table, which keeps in-frame sequences only. Checked studies attribute under half of the gap to unresolved V genes and leave the rest unexplained. Present in this sample are around 25,000 clones, over 85% of which were seen just once. Over 20% of the sample lies in the top ten. Repertoires were sampled repeatedly over the course of chemoradiotherapy, so clonal expansion could be followed in the tumor microenvironment. Concerning this clone: Which antigen it targets is not known. The record has no base qualities; no much larger clone is one base away.

This material consisted of blood, taken from a patient who underwent chemoradiotherapy. This TCR was recovered from a human donor with HPV-associated anogenital cancer. The chain uses TRBV18 and TRBJ2-7, and TRBD2 aligns with 16 junction nucleotides. At the DNA level, the sequence is TGTGCCAGCTCACCACCGGGACTAGCGGGAGGGAGAGACGAGCAGTACTTC. Its translation is CASSPPGLAGGRDEQYF. The full variable domain, completed from the reference TRBV18 and TRBJ2-7 proteins outside the CDR3, reads NAGVMQNPRHLVRRRGQEARLRCSPMKGHSHVYWYRQLPEEGLKFMVYLQKENIIDESGMPKERFSAEFPKEGPSILRIQQVVRGDSAAYFCASSPPGLAGGRDEQYFGPGTRLTVT.